This T cell receptor (beta chain) was retrieved from a study of blood T cell repertoires in COVID-19. The wider study: PBMCs, B-cell-depleted T cells, or T cells were the source of the cDNA or gDNA that made up the material.

Authors' data handling: Using reference gene primer amplification, nucleated cell counts were estimated. Sequencing used immunoSEQ multiplex PCR; TCRdb keeps in-frame clones, though not all of them. The D gene and trimming were derived from the DNA, and the V and J assignments and clone size from that table. The data hold 300,000 to 400,000 clones, with about nine tenths observed a single time. Seattle patients were enrolled during active infection and followed longitudinally. This clonotype was obtained from a woman in her seventies with COVID-19, enrolled during active disease. Source material: peripheral blood.

Written as DNA, the CDR3 is TGTGCCAGCAGCTTTTCAGGGTCCGGTAGCAATCAGCCCCAGCATTTT. Its translation is CASSFSGSGSNQPQHF. This chain links TRBV5-4 with TRBJ1-5, with a tentative D call TRBD1 (5 bases). The V gene lost 2 bases and the J gene lost 0 bases, with 12 bases spanning the gap. CDR1 and CDR2 from the germline V gene are SGHNT and YYREEE (reference sequence). The CDR3 loop spans 16 amino acids.